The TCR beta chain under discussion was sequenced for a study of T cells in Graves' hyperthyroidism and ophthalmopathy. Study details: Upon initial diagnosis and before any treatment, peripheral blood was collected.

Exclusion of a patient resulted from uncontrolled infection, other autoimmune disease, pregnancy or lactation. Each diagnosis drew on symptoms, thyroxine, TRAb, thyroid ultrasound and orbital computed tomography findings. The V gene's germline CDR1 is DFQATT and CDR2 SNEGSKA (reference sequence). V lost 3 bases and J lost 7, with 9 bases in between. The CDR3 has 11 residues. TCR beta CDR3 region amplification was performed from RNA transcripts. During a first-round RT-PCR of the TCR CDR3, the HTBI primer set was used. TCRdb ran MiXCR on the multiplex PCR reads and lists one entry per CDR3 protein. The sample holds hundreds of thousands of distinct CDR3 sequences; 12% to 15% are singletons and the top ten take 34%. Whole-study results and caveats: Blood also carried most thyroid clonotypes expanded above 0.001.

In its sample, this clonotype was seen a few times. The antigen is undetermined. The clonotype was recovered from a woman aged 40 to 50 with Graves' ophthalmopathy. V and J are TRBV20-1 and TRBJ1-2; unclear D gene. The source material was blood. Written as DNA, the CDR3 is TGCAGTGCTAGTATGGGTTCTGGCTACACCTTC. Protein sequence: CSASMGSGYTF.